These 31 T cell receptor beta chains were all obtained from the same sample, sequenced in a study of glioma-infiltrating T cells. Amplification of TCR alpha and beta CDR3 regions from RNA used iRepertoire nested multiplex PCR. TCRdb used MiXCR to reprocess the multiplex PCR reads, holding one entry per CDR3 protein. The data hold tens of thousands of distinct CDR3 sequences, with 20% to 25% observed a single time. The source material was glioma tissue, nonneoplastic brain tissue, or PBMCs (not recorded which). Receptors were obtained from a human donor with low-grade glioma or glioblastoma, undergoing nonglioma brain surgery, or in good health (not recorded which).

This clonotype was seen a handful of times. This chain uses TRBV12-3 or TRBV12-4 with TRBJ2-1; D gene ambiguous. The CDR3 length is 17 residues. V lost 6 bases, J lost 2 bases, and 20 bases lay in between. The CDR3 sequence: CASSLTGSSDAYNEQFF. CDR3 bases: TGTGCCAGCAGCCTGACCGGGTCCTCAGACGCCTACAATGAGCAGTTCTTC.

A remark on this clonotype: A read error is possible here, since a much larger clone lies one base away. Because it lacks the conserved phenylalanine or tryptophan at the end, this CDR3 is likely a read error. This rearrangement joins TRBV7-2 to TRBJ2-1; no reliable D call. CDR3 size: 14 residues. Germline loops: CDR1 SGHTA, CDR2 FQGNSA. Trimming pared 2 bases from V and 5 bases from J, leaving 10 bases between. CDR3 in amino acids: CASSLYARDNEQFL. The DNA for the CDR3 is TGTGCCAGCAGCTTATATGCCAGAGACAATGAGCAGTTCCTC.

The chain carries TRBV7-6 and TRBJ2-7; 10 bases are shared with TRBD1. V shed 7 bases and J 2 bases; nucleotides not matched to a gene: 5. The germline CDR1 and CDR2 sequences are SGHVS and FNYEAQ. This CDR3 is built from 14 residues. In nucleotides, the CDR3 is TGTGCCAGCAACCCCGGGACAGGGGCCTACGAGCAGTACTTC. Its protein product is CASNPGTGAYEQYF.

This clonotype came up many times. The gene calls are TRBV6-2 or TRBV6-3 and TRBJ2-2; 7 nucleotides line up with TRBD2. Germline CDR1 and CDR2: MNHEY and SVGEGT. The CDR3 extends over 16 amino acids. After removal of 2 bases from V and 4 bases from J, the junction contained 7 bases not matched to a gene. In DNA form, the CDR3 reads TGTGCCAGCAGTTACGGCGGGGGTAGAGGCACCGGGGAGCTGTTTTTT. It yields the protein CASSYGGGRGTGELFF.

This clonotype was seen more than once but under ten times. The chain uses TRBV12-3 or TRBV12-4 and TRBJ2-7, with 7 bases identical to TRBD1. There are 17 residues in the CDR3. V shed 4 bases, J shed 6 bases, and the junction held 18 bases outside the gene matches. The CDR3 nucleotides read TGTGCCAGCAGTTCATTTAGAATCAAGGGGGCGCTTCTCGAGCAGTACTTC. Its translation: CASSSFRIKGALLEQYF.

This clonotype was counted at least ten times. The gene calls are TRBV2 and TRBJ1-2, with a tentative D call TRBD1 (5 bases). With 6 bases removed from V and 8 bases from J, the gap between germline ends came to 13 bases. This CDR3 spans 12 amino acids. The germline V gene encodes CDR1 SNHLY and CDR2 FYNNEI. The CDR3 DNA follows: TGTGCCAGCAGGGGTTCGGGGGAAGGCTACACCTTC. This sequence encodes CASRGSGEGYTF.

V gene TRBV2 combines with J gene TRBJ1-5; the match to TRBD1 covers 9 bases. The CDR3 extends over 15 amino acids. J was trimmed by 1 base and V by 7 bases; bases with no gene match: 5. Germline V lookup: CDR1 SNHLY, CDR2 FYNNEI. CDR3 DNA sequence: TGTGCCAGCACAGGGACAGGGAGGAGCAATCAGCCCCAGCATTTT. It codes for CASTGTGRSNQPQHF.

This clonotype was observed at least ten times. The chain uses TRBV19 and TRBJ2-7, with 7 bases matching TRBD1. This CDR3 has 14 amino acids. Germline loops: CDR1 LNHDA, CDR2 SQIVND (reference sequence). Trimming cost V 4 bases and J 5 bases; bases outside gene matches: 8. In DNA, the CDR3 is TGTGCCAGTAGTAGGACAGGCCTAAGACACGAGCAGTACTTC. As protein: CASSRTGLRHEQYF.

This clonotype occurred a few times. The chain combines TRBV19 with TRBJ2-3; TRBD2 aligns across 12 bases. This CDR3 spans 15 amino acids. With V trimmed by 5 bases and J by 4 bases, 4 bases remained unmatched. Germline-derived CDR1 and CDR2 are LNHDA and SQIVND (reference sequence). DNA for the CDR3: TGTGCCAGTAGTGTCACTAGCGGGAGGCCAGATACGCAGTATTTT. Its protein is CASSVTSGRPDTQYF.

This clonotype was recorded many times. The chain links TRBV2 to TRBJ1-1, with D unclear. Looked up from germline, CDR1 is SNHLY and CDR2 is FYNNEI. V lost 6 bases to trimming and J lost 1 base, with 9 bases between them. The CDR3 covers 13 residues. The CDR3 nucleotides are TGTGCCAGCAGGGTCGGATGGAACACTGAAGCTTTCTTT. Its translation is CASRVGWNTEAFF.

This clonotype was counted ten times or more. The J gene is TRBJ2-7, the V gene TRBV4-1, with TRBD1 as a possible D gene (5 bases). This CDR3 is 15 amino acids long. Deletions cut 2 bases from V and 3 bases from J, with 14 bases between. CDR1 and CDR2 (germline): MGHRA, YSYEKL. The CDR3 region is CASSQRNLRDYEQYF. The CDR3 nucleotides are TGCGCCAGCAGCCAACGAAACCTCAGGGACTACGAGCAGTACTTC.

As regards this clonotype: At one of its ends the junction is not consistent with the germline gene, which may arise from a read error. The chain has TRBV12-3 or TRBV12-4 and TRBJ2-5; D unclear. This CDR3 spans 15 amino acids. The DNA for the CDR3 is TGTGCCAGCAGTCCCCGGACGTCCACCAAAGAGACACATAACTTC. Translation gives CASSPRTSTKETHNF.

V is TRBV19 and J is TRBJ1-5; a possible D gene is TRBD1 (5 bases). V was cut by 1 base and J by 3 bases, with 10 bases left in between. The germline V gene encodes CDR1 LNHDA and CDR2 SQIVND (reference sequence). This CDR3 is 15 amino acids long. The CDR3 coding sequence is TGTGCCAGTAGTATAGCACCGACAGTCAATCAGCCCCAGCATTTT. Translating it yields CASSIAPTVNQPQHF.

The chain carries TRBV4-1 and TRBJ1-3; tentatively, D is TRBD1 (5 bases). CDR3 size: 18 residues. V dropped 0 bases and J dropped 4 bases, with 19 bases sitting between them. The germline gives CDR1 MGHRA, CDR2 YSYEKL. As DNA, the CDR3 is TGCGCCAGCAGCCAAGAAGCCCTGCTCTGGGGGAACGGAAACACCATATATTTT. The encoded protein is CASSQEALLWGNGNTIYF.

In the case of this clonotype: A much larger clone differs from this one at a single base, so this may be a read error. The conserved phenylalanine or tryptophan normally closing the CDR3 is absent here, so this likely arose from a read error. This sequence joins TRBV7-9 and TRBJ1-1, with no clear D. CDR1 is SEHNR, CDR2 FQNEAQ, per germline (reference sequence). The V and J ends lost 7 bases and 3 bases respectively, with 12 bases between them. The CDR3 extends over 13 amino acids. Here the CDR3 DNA reads TGTGCCAGCACTTTAACAGAGCACACTGAAGCTTTCCTT. This encodes CASTLTEHTEAFL.

Comments on this clonotype: The conserved phenylalanine or tryptophan is not found at the CDR3 terminus, so this likely reflects a read error. This sequence joins TRBV12-3 or TRBV12-4 and TRBJ1-6; no reliable D call. Trimming left V 0 bases short and J 15 bases short, with 12 bases between. The CDR3 consists of 13 residues. The CDR3 protein is CASSLAQGNFLHL. The CDR3 DNA follows: TGTGCCAGCAGTTTAGCCCAAGGTAATTTCCTCCACCTT.

This clonotype was picked up many times. The J gene is TRBJ1-2, the V gene TRBV6-1, with TRBD1 matching over 7 bases. With V trimmed by 5 bases and J by 5 bases, 8 bases remained unmatched. This CDR3 is built from 14 residues. Germline V gives CDR1 MNHNS, CDR2 SASEGT. This chain's CDR3 is CASSQPGQQYGYTF. For the CDR3, the DNA is TGTGCCAGCAGTCAACCGGGACAGCAGTATGGCTACACCTTC.

On this clonotype itself: This may arise from a read error, as a much more abundant clone is one base away. V usage is TRBV3-1 and J usage is TRBJ2-5; weak D call: TRBD1 (6 bases). CDR3 length: 15 residues. Germline CDR1 LGHDT, CDR2 YNNKEL (reference sequence). Trimming stripped 4 bases from V and 5 bases from J, with 17 bases between. The DNA of the CDR3 is TGTGCCAGCAGCCTTAACAGGGACCTAGGGGAGACCCAGTACTTC. It specifies CASSLNRDLGETQYF.

As regards this clonotype: A much larger clone differs by one base, so this may be a read error. This rearrangement joins TRBV18 to TRBJ2-7; TRBD1 might be the D (5 bases). Germline V gene sequence: CDR1 KGHSH, CDR2 LQKENI. The CDR3 has 13 residues. V was shortened by 2 bases and J by 0 bases, with 5 bases between the two germline ends. The CDR3 reads CASSPDSSYEQYF. CDR3 in DNA: TGTGCCAGCTCACCAGACAGCTCCTACGAGCAGTACTTC.

The table lists this clonotype with many counts. This chain uses TRBV28 with TRBJ2-7; D possibly corresponds to TRBD1 (5 bases). In germline, CDR1 is MDHEN, CDR2 SYDVKM. Trimming pared 4 bases from V and 6 bases from J, leaving 22 bases between. CDR3 length: 16 residues. CDR3 nucleotides: TGTGCCAGCAGTTCGCCTGGACAACCTCTTTCGGGCGAGCAGTACTTC. Amino acids: CASSSPGQPLSGEQYF.

The rearrangement links TRBV7-8 to TRBJ2-7; D unresolved. The germline CDR1 and CDR2 sequences are SGHVS and FQNEAQ. Trimming took off 3 bases at V and 4 bases at J, with 10 bases between the two ends. This CDR3 comprises 13 residues. CDR3 in DNA: TGTGCCAGCAGCTTTGAGATCCAGTACGAGCAGTACTTC. Translation: CASSFEIQYEQYF.

This clonotype appeared many times. V usage is TRBV6-6 and J usage is TRBJ2-7; D remains unclear. With 0 bases removed from V and 2 bases from J, the gap between germline ends came to 17 bases. This CDR3 region has 17 residues. Germline V gene sequence: CDR1 MNHNY, CDR2 SVGAGI (reference sequence). CDR3 loop: CASSYSQSLAETYEQYF. Written as DNA, the CDR3 is TGTGCCAGCAGTTACTCCCAATCTCTCGCAGAGACCTACGAGCAGTACTTC.

This clonotype was detected many times. The chain links TRBV27 to TRBJ2-1; a weak D match, TRBD2 (5 bases). This CDR3 has 16 amino acids. Trimming took off 2 bases at V and 7 bases at J, with 18 bases between the two ends. Looked up from germline, CDR1 is MNHEY and CDR2 is SMNVEV (reference sequence). The CDR3 region has the DNA TGTGCCAGCAGTTTAGTCAGTTCGGGATCGGGGAATGAGCAGTTCTTC. Amino acid sequence: CASSLVSSGSGNEQFF.

This clonotype was recorded at least ten times. V usage is TRBV6-5 and J usage is TRBJ2-5, with D uncertain. Per germline, CDR1 MNHEY and CDR2 SVGAGI. Trimming cost V 0 bases and J 4 bases, with 12 bases left between them. This CDR3 is built from 15 residues. The CDR3 reads CASSYSMEWGETQYF. The CDR3 DNA reads as TGTGCCAGCAGTTACTCGATGGAGTGGGGAGAGACCCAGTACTTC.

This clonotype has at least ten counts. The chain carries TRBV15 and TRBJ1-5; D uncertain. This CDR3 spans 21 amino acids. Germline V lookup: CDR1 LNHNV, CDR2 YYDKDF (reference sequence). Trimming stripped 1 base from V and 2 bases from J, with 27 bases between. DNA for the CDR3: TGTGCCACCAGCAGAGCTCGGACGGCAGCCCGTGGATTAGTTGGCAATCAGCCCCAGCATTTT. This translates into CATSRARTAARGLVGNQPQHF.

The sample holds many counts of this clonotype. V usage is TRBV29-1 and J usage is TRBJ2-1; the match to TRBD2 covers 7 bases. The CDR3 runs 15 residues. The trim removed 3 bases at V and 8 bases at J, leaving 13 bases unmatched. Germline V gene sequence: CDR1 SQVTM, CDR2 ANQGSEA. The CDR3 reads CSVEDEGRGTDEQFF. The CDR3 DNA is TGCAGCGTTGAGGATGAGGGGAGGGGTACAGATGAGCAGTTCTTC.

This clonotype was found many times. V is TRBV7-9 and J is TRBJ2-3; D tentatively fits TRBD1 or TRBD2 (5 bases each). The V end lost 5 bases, the J end lost 2 bases, and 11 bases lay between the germline ends. Germline values: CDR1 SEHNR, CDR2 FQNEAQ (reference sequence). The CDR3 covers 14 residues. In DNA, the CDR3 is TGTGCCAGCAGCCTAGGGACCTACACAGATACGCAGTATTTT. It codes for CASSLGTYTDTQYF.

This clonotype was found many times. V and J are TRBV2 and TRBJ2-2; no clear D. The CDR3 covers 16 residues. Per the germline V gene, CDR1 is SNHLY and CDR2 is FYNNEI. V shed 4 bases and J shed 5 bases, with 17 bases lying between them. The CDR3 loop reads CASSGPKGLRTGELFF. In DNA form, the CDR3 reads TGTGCCAGCAGTGGACCAAAAGGGCTCAGGACCGGGGAGCTGTTTTTT.

On this clonotype: A much larger clone sits a single nucleotide away, making a read error possible. The chain couples TRBV4-1 to TRBJ2-3, with D unresolved. The ends were cut back, 0 bases at V and 13 bases at J, with 11 bases in the middle. There are 12 residues in the CDR3. The germline V gene encodes CDR1 MGHRA and CDR2 YSYEKL. The CDR3 spells CASSQEDTTKYF. The CDR3 DNA sequence: TGCGCCAGCAGCCAAGAAGACACCACGAAGTATTTT.

This clonotype occurred many times. This sequence joins TRBV6-2 or TRBV6-3 and TRBJ2-3; the D gene is possibly TRBD1 (5 bases). The length of the CDR3 is 14 residues. Trimming stripped 5 bases from V and 0 bases from J, with 9 bases between. Germline lookup yields CDR1 MNHEY and CDR2 SVGEGT. This CDR3 reads CASSVQGSTDTQYF. CDR3 in DNA: TGTGCCAGCAGTGTCCAGGGAAGCACAGATACGCAGTATTTT.

The chain carries TRBV19 and TRBJ1-5; 9 bases agree with TRBD1. The length of the CDR3 is 14 residues. J was trimmed by 6 bases and V by 4 bases; bases with no gene match: 4. In germline, CDR1 is LNHDA, CDR2 SQIVND (reference sequence). The CDR3 sequence is CASSRPTGGQPQHF. The CDR3 DNA follows: TGTGCCAGTAGTAGGCCGACAGGGGGTCAGCCCCAGCATTTT.